This is a list of T cell receptor beta chains from one sample in a study of T cell responses to AZD1222 COVID-19 vaccine. TCRdb keeps only in-frame clones here, not all; method: immunoSEQ multiplex PCR. The sample includes around 96,000 clones, about 82% seen only once; the top ten take roughly 5.6%. Sequencing used peripheral blood, obtained 28 days after the second AZD1222 dose. Receptors were obtained from an adult who received the AZD1222 COVID-19 vaccine. The CDR3 runs from the conserved cysteine through the conserved F or W.

v_call,j_call,cdr3_aa
TRBV19,TRBJ2-1,CASSLQGSYNEQFF
TRBV6-1,TRBJ2-7,CASSEGGKGAYEQYF
TRBV5-1,TRBJ1-2,CASSLEAANYGYTF
TRBV15,TRBJ1-1,CATSRVGLAEAFF
TRBV5-4,TRBJ2-7,CASTFGGGLVWEQYF
TRBV3-1/TRBV3-2,TRBJ1-1,CASSPSWGMNTEAFF
TRBV2,TRBJ2-5,CAIGQVEGETQYF
TRBV28,TRBJ1-1,CASSSGTSEAFF
TRBV28,TRBJ2-1,CATNRLAGVSNEQFF
TRBV15,TRBJ1-4,CATSRGTATNEKLFF
TRBV28,TRBJ2-7,CASRDPYQQYF
TRBV5-1,TRBJ2-2,CASTLGVPHTGELFF
TRBV10-2,TRBJ2-2,CASSDYPGQGANTGELFF
TRBV24-1,TRBJ1-6,CATAQGGPDRVNSPLHF
TRBV19,TRBJ2-1,CASSATVSGGYNEQFF
TRBV5-1,TRBJ2-1,CASSSDRGSYNEQFF
TRBV28,TRBJ2-6,CASSTGANVLTF
TRBV19,TRBJ2-2,CASNWGNTGELFF